The 11 T cell receptor beta chains below were found in one sample sequenced in a study of a mutant IDH1 vaccine in newly diagnosed glioma. For these receptors, no antigen is known. Time point specified: week 11, during vaccination. Each dose delivered 300 ug of mutant IDH1 20-mer peptide subcutaneously with imiquimod. Assay: immunoSEQ multiplex PCR; the TCRdb copy retains only in-frame clones and omits some. The table lists about 25,000 clones, around 73% of them singletons, with approximately 9.5% in the top ten. The starting material was PBMCs, obtained from a glioma patient whose treatment included an IDH1 peptide vaccine. These TCRs come from a woman younger than 30 with glioma.

The chain employs TRBV19 and TRBJ2-2, with no clear D. V lost 5 bases and J lost 6, with 10 bases in between. The CDR3 loop spans 13 amino acids. Germline V gives CDR1 LNHDA, CDR2 SQIVND (reference sequence). In DNA form, the CDR3 reads TGTGCCAGTAGTCCTCAGGTCGCCGGGGAGCTGTTTTTT. Translation: CASSPQVAGELFF.

This clone was detected a few times. V usage is TRBV27 and J usage is TRBJ2-1; D is possibly TRBD2 (5 bases). The germline gives CDR1 MNHEY, CDR2 SMNVEV (reference sequence). Trimming removed 0 bases at V and 5 bases at J, with 14 bases between. The CDR3 spans 16 residues. The CDR3 nucleotides are TGTGCCAGCAGTTTATCGATCGGGGAGAGGAACAATGAGCAGTTCTTC. Its translation is CASSLSIGERNNEQFF.

The rearrangement uses TRBV6-5 and TRBJ1-3, with 8 nucleotides matching TRBD1. V dropped 6 bases and J dropped 7; count of bases not matched to a gene: 11. This CDR3 region has 15 residues. Germline CDR1 reads MNHEY; CDR2 reads SVGAGI. The CDR3 protein is CASRSTGGRENTIYF. CDR3 DNA: TGTGCCAGCAGGAGTACAGGGGGGAGAGAGAACACCATATATTTT.

V and J are TRBV5-1 and TRBJ2-7; D gene unclear. The CDR3 totals 13 residues. The germline V gene encodes CDR1 SGHRS and CDR2 YFSETQ. V was trimmed by 4 bases and J by 3 bases, leaving 11 bases between them. CDR3: CASSPQSNYEQYF. In DNA, the CDR3 is TGCGCCAGCAGCCCTCAATCAAACTACGAGCAGTACTTC.

The gene calls are TRBV5-4 and TRBJ2-1; D gene ambiguous. The CDR3 covers 11 residues. With 2 bases removed from V and 6 bases from J, the gap between germline ends came to 3 bases. Germline V lookup: CDR1 SGHNT, CDR2 YYREEE (reference sequence). CDR3 DNA: TGTGCCAGCAGCTTACCCAATGAGCAGTTCTTC. Translation: CASSLPNEQFF.

In nucleotides, the CDR3 is TGTGCCTGGAGTGCGGGGACCCAGTACTTC. This gives the protein CAWSAGTQYF. V gene TRBV30 combines with J gene TRBJ2-5; D call uncertain. Germline loops: CDR1 GTSNPN, CDR2 SVGIG (reference sequence). V shed 1 base and J shed 7 bases, with 4 bases lying between them. This CDR3 contains 10 residues.

This clone has a single count. The chain recombines TRBV4-3 with TRBJ2-6; D is perhaps TRBD2 (5 bases). The CDR3 is made up of 16 amino acids. CDR1 is LGHNA and CDR2 is YSLEER in the germline V gene. V was trimmed by 2 bases and J by 0 bases, leaving 8 bases between them. The CDR3 coding sequence is TGCGCCAGCAGCCAAAAAAGCGGCTCTGGGGCCAACGTCCTGACTTTC. This translates into CASSQKSGSGANVLTF.

The chain recombines TRBV14 with TRBJ2-7; 8 bases fit TRBD1. The germline V gene has CDR1 SGHDN and CDR2 FVKESK. Germline trimming cut 2 bases from V and 3 bases from J; bases unmatched to any gene: 6. CDR3 length: 15 amino acids. CDR3 sequence: CASSQMTGEFYEQYF. The CDR3 DNA sequence: TGTGCCAGCAGCCAAATGACAGGGGAGTTCTACGAGCAGTACTTC.

This chain uses TRBV29-1 with TRBJ1-1; 7 positions agree with TRBD1. Germline CDR1 and CDR2: SQVTM and ANQGSEA. The J segment lost 1 base and the V segment lost 7 bases, leaving 6 bases of the junction unmatched. This CDR3 comprises 13 residues. This CDR3 reads CSASGGANTEAFF. CDR3 in DNA: TGCAGCGCTTCAGGGGGAGCGAACACTGAAGCTTTCTTT.

DNA of the CDR3: TGTGCCAGCAGCTTAGAGGGGTTGCGTCAGCCCCAGCATTTT. The encoded protein is CASSLEGLRQPQHF. V usage is TRBV7-8 and J usage is TRBJ1-5; D might be TRBD1 (5 bases). V was clipped by 1 base and J by 6 bases, with 10 bases between them. Per germline, CDR1 SGHVS and CDR2 FQNEAQ. The CDR3 covers 14 residues.

This clone was detected a few times. V gene TRBV7-2 combines with J gene TRBJ1-2; 7 positions agree with TRBD1. CDR3 length: 16 residues. Trimming at V came to 1 base and at J to 3 bases, leaving 8 bases not matched to a gene. The germline gives CDR1 SGHTA, CDR2 FQGNSA. The CDR3 region is CASSLGSPGQHYGYTF. CDR3 nucleotide sequence: TGTGCCAGCAGCTTAGGGTCCCCGGGACAGCACTATGGCTACACCTTC.